The rows below give T cell receptor beta chains drawn from one sample of a study of T cells in Graves' hyperthyroidism and ophthalmopathy. Via MiXCR, TCRdb re-called the multiplex PCR reads, giving one row per CDR3 protein. Of about 740,000 distinct CDR3 sequences in the sample, around 15% were seen once. The sequenced sample consisted of blood. The receptor source for this set is a woman between 18 and 29 years old with Graves' hyperthyroidism. Each CDR3 is given with its conserved first and last residue. Expanded clones get a size class; other rows say once, few or many, or leave the size out.

J: TRBJ2-2; size: many; V: TRBV6-1; CDR3: CASSPQGRNTGELFF
J: TRBJ2-1; size: -; V: TRBV6-2/TRBV6-3; CDR3: CASSYQRKGRNEQFF
J: TRBJ2-5; size: -; V: TRBV29-1; CDR3: CSGRGRQETQYF
J: TRBJ2-5; size: once; V: TRBV6-1; CDR3: CASRLYERAIEETQYF
J: TRBJ2-3; size: -; V: TRBV4-1; CDR3: CASNFLIGGTTDTQYF
J: TRBJ2-1; size: -; V: TRBV5-1; CDR3: CASGRDSPWGQFF
J: TRBJ2-3; size: many; V: TRBV9; CDR3: CASSAYVRTDTQYF
J: TRBJ2-5; size: -; V: TRBV11-1; CDR3: CASSPMTGGETQYF
J: TRBJ2-1; size: few; V: TRBV7-6; CDR3: CASSLVVRDEQFF
J: TRBJ2-7; size: few; V: TRBV2; CDR3: CASSGTGPEQYF
J: TRBJ2-3; size: many; V: TRBV12-3/TRBV12-4; CDR3: CASKREVSTDTQYF
J: TRBJ1-5; size: many; V: TRBV6-2/TRBV6-3; CDR3: CASTLTIQGRGNQPQHF
J: TRBJ2-1; size: many; V: TRBV28; CDR3: CASSLFDNPYNEQFF
J: -; size: -; V: TRBV30; CDR3: CARSGYNEQYF
J: TRBJ1-2; size: -; V: TRBV7-2; CDR3: CASSLGLSKGYTF
J: TRBJ1-5; size: many; V: TRBV11-2; CDR3: CASSLDRVSQPQHF
J: TRBJ1-1; size: many; V: TRBV7-8; CDR3: CASSPNGQPNTEAFF
J: TRBJ1-2; size: many; V: TRBV6-1; CDR3: CASSVTGTTYGYTF
J: TRBJ2-1; size: -; V: TRBV20-1; CDR3: CSATFSRNEQFF
J: TRBJ2-1; size: few; V: TRBV5-1; CDR3: CASSLQGWNEQFF
J: TRBJ1-6; size: -; V: TRBV19; CDR3: CASSIGVHSPLHF
J: TRBJ1-1; size: many; V: TRBV30; CDR3: CACANTEAFF
J: TRBJ2-4; size: few; V: TRBV6-2/TRBV6-3; CDR3: CATAGRSIAKNIQYF
J: TRBJ2-6; size: -; V: TRBV6-2/TRBV6-3; CDR3: CASRISGRRADVLTF
J: TRBJ2-7; size: many; V: TRBV11-2; CDR3: CASRGPLGGYEQYF
J: TRBJ2-1; size: many; V: TRBV3-1; CDR3: CASSQDWYGGGGDNEQFF
J: TRBJ2-5; size: many; V: TRBV28; CDR3: CASSSTARQLQETQYF
J: TRBJ1-5; size: -; V: TRBV30; CDR3: CAWSTDRCNQPQHF
J: TRBJ1-2; size: few; V: TRBV6-2/TRBV6-3; CDR3: CASGKDRSNYGYTF
J: TRBJ1-6; size: many; V: TRBV11-2; CDR3: CASRPNDRAGSPLHF
J: TRBJ1-1; size: few; V: TRBV7-2; CDR3: CASLRRAEAFF
J: TRBJ2-1; size: many; V: TRBV11-2; CDR3: CASSASDRGLNEQFF
J: TRBJ1-1; size: few; V: TRBV20-1; CDR3: CSASWRYTEAFF
J: TRBJ1-2; size: -; V: TRBV30; CDR3: CAWRRTGTESGYTF
J: TRBJ2-7; size: -; V: TRBV12-3/TRBV12-4; CDR3: CASRPGTGGFSYEQYF
J: TRBJ1-2; size: many; V: TRBV5-1; CDR3: CASSLRDRNYGYTF
J: TRBJ1-2; size: -; V: TRBV6-2/TRBV6-3; CDR3: CASSRPGGYTF
J: TRBJ2-7; size: many; V: TRBV7-9; CDR3: CASSGSGSLAGGPSYEQYF
J: TRBJ2-3; size: many; V: TRBV4-3; CDR3: CASSQVLAGEGTDTQYF
J: TRBJ1-5; size: few; V: TRBV19; CDR3: CASSRGHSNQPQHF
J: TRBJ1-6; size: many; V: TRBV6-1; CDR3: CASSRQAEGNSPLHF
J: TRBJ2-4; size: few; V: TRBV20-1; CDR3: CSARGLELAKNIQYF
J: TRBJ2-1; size: many; V: TRBV7-3; CDR3: CASSPSGNNEQFF
J: TRBJ2-2; size: -; V: TRBV7-9; CDR3: CASSLLQAAGELFF
J: TRBJ2-7; size: -; V: TRBV18; CDR3: CASSLLSVAQTYEQYF
J: TRBJ1-6; size: many; V: TRBV11-2; CDR3: CASSFDRGSPLHF
J: TRBJ1-6; size: few; V: TRBV7-2; CDR3: CASRVDSRRNSPLHF
J: TRBJ2-3; size: -; V: TRBV19; CDR3: CASNPGLPTDTQYF
J: TRBJ1-1; size: -; V: TRBV28; CDR3: CASSPTGAGEAFF
J: TRBJ1-2; size: many; V: TRBV24-1; CDR3: CATGDSRKDGYTF
J: TRBJ2-7; size: -; V: TRBV7-9; CDR3: CASTPVDSPDEQYF
J: TRBJ1-4; size: few; V: TRBV5-1; CDR3: CASSLGPGVNEKLFF
J: TRBJ2-7; size: -; V: TRBV5-4; CDR3: CASSSRTGNPYEQYF
J: TRBJ2-1; size: many; V: TRBV12-3/TRBV12-4; CDR3: CASSLLAGGLGNEQFF
J: TRBJ2-2; size: few; V: TRBV12-5; CDR3: CASGLTGQDTGELFF
J: TRBJ2-3; size: many; V: TRBV11-2; CDR3: CASSLGDRSTDTQYF